This is a list of T cell receptor beta chains from one sample in a study of OX40 agonist ivuxolimab in advanced cancers. Generated by immunoSEQ multiplex PCR, the TCRdb table keeps only in-frame clones and is missing some. The sample holds tens of thousands of clones, 75% to 90% seen once. The sample here was CD4+ or CD8+ T cells sorted from blood, taken in a trial of the OX40 agonist ivuxolimab. Receptors were obtained from an adult with an advanced solid tumor such as melanoma, head and neck, liver or kidney cancer. The CDR3 runs from the conserved cysteine through the conserved F or W. The D gene is left open where the match is weak. The listing skips clone size in some rows; elsewhere it reads once, few, many or a size class.

clone size	V gene	D gene	J gene	CDR3 DNA	CDR3 protein
once	TRBV7-2	NA	TRBJ2-5	TGTGCCAGCAGCTTTGGGAGTCAAGAGACCCAGTACTTC	CASSFGSQETQYF
NA	TRBV10-3	NA	TRBJ2-1	TGTGCCATCAGTGTAAATGGGGGCACCTACAATGAGCAGTTCTTC	CAISVNGGTYNEQFF
few	TRBV19	TRBD1	TRBJ1-2	TGTGCCAGCACTACCCCGGACAGGGATAACTATGGCTACACCTTC	CASTTPDRDNYGYTF
NA	TRBV9	NA	TRBJ2-2	TGTGCCAGCAACCCTAGTCAGGAGATGAGGGCCGGGGAGCTGTTTTTT	CASNPSQEMRAGELFF
few	TRBV7-2	NA	TRBJ2-3	TGTGCCAGCAGCTTAGCGCCGGGGGAGTGGAATACGCAGTATTTT	CASSLAPGEWNTQYF
NA	TRBV10-3	NA	TRBJ1-5	TGTGCCATCAGTGAGGGGGGGGGTCAGCCCCAGCATTTT	CAISEGGGQPQHF
medium-sized	TRBV6-1	NA	TRBJ2-1	TGTGCCAGCAGACCTACAGGAAGCTCCTACAATGAGCAGTTCTTC	CASRPTGSSYNEQFF
NA	TRBV10-3	NA	TRBJ2-1	TGTGCCATCAGTGAGCCGAGACACCTATTTGGGGCCTACAATGAGCAGTTCTTC	CAISEPRHLFGAYNEQFF
NA	TRBV28	NA	TRBJ1-1	TGTGCCAGCAGCCCCTGGGGTGGGTACACTGAAGCTTTCTTT	CASSPWGGYTEAFF
many	TRBV30	NA	TRBJ1-1	TGTGCCTGGATACGGGGCCCGAACACTGAAGCTTTCTTT	CAWIRGPNTEAFF
NA	TRBV30	TRBD2	TRBJ2-5	TGTGCCTGGACGGGACTAGCGGGACCTCAAGAGACCCAGTACTTC	CAWTGLAGPQETQYF
NA	TRBV19	TRBD1	TRBJ1-2	TGTGCCAGTAGTAAGGACAGGGGGAAAGGCTATGGCTACACCTTC	CASSKDRGKGYGYTF
NA	TRBV18	TRBD1	TRBJ2-3	TGTGCCAGCTCACTCCGGGACAGGAGCACAGATACGCAGTATTTT	CASSLRDRSTDTQYF
NA	TRBV28	NA	TRBJ2-7	TGTGCCAGCAGCCGAAGCGCCTACGAGCAGTACTTC	CASSRSAYEQYF
NA	TRBV5-1	NA	TRBJ2-3	TGCGCCAGCAGCTTGGGGAGCTACACAGATACGCAGTATTTT	CASSLGSYTDTQYF
NA	TRBV15	NA	TRBJ2-1	TGTGCCACCAGCAGAGAGCGACCGGAGATCGACAATGAGCAGTTCTTC	CATSRERPEIDNEQFF
NA	TRBV28	NA	TRBJ2-7	TGTGCCAGCAGAAACGGGGGGACAGCTTCCTACGAGCAGTACTTC	CASRNGGTASYEQYF
few	TRBV6-6	NA	TRBJ2-2	TGTGCCAGCAGTTACTCGCCGGGGACCGGGGAGCTGTTTTTT	CASSYSPGTGELFF
NA	TRBV10-3	NA	TRBJ1-2	TGTGCCATCAGTGAGGGAACAGCGTATGGCTACACCTTC	CAISEGTAYGYTF
NA	TRBV7-9	NA	TRBJ2-7	TGTGCCAGCAGCCCCCTAGGATGGAGGGAATACGAGCAGTACTTC	CASSPLGWREYEQYF
NA	TRBV7-2	NA	TRBJ2-2	TGTGCCAGCAGCGGCCTATGGGGAACCGGGGAGCTGTTTTTT	CASSGLWGTGELFF
NA	TRBV7-9	TRBD1	TRBJ2-1	TGTGCCAGCAGCTGGGACAGGGAGGGTCTAGGTGAGCAGTTCTTC	CASSWDREGLGEQFF
NA	TRBV10-3	NA	TRBJ2-7	TGTGCCATCAGTGAGATCGACAAGGGGTACTACGAGCAGTACTTC	CAISEIDKGYYEQYF
NA	TRBV28	TRBD2	TRBJ2-7	TGTGCCAGCAGTCCCCGGGAGGGCGGGTACGAGCAGTACTTC	CASSPREGGYEQYF
NA	TRBV6-1	TRBD2	TRBJ2-7	TGTGCCAGCAGTGAAGGAGGGGGGGCGGGAGGCCCCTATGGGGAGCAGTACTTC	CASSEGGGAGGPYGEQYF
NA	TRBV9	NA	TRBJ2-5	TGTGCCAGCAGCGCGTGGGGAGGGGGCGAGGAGACCCAGTACTTC	CASSAWGGGEETQYF
NA	TRBV10-2	TRBD2	TRBJ2-1	TGCGCCAGCGAGACTAGCGGGACCGGTAATGAGCAGTTCTTC	CASETSGTGNEQFF
NA	TRBV15	NA	TRBJ2-1	TGTGCCACCAGCAGAGGTTGGGGCGGGGACTACAATGAGCAGTTCTTC	CATSRGWGGDYNEQFF
once	TRBV30	TRBD1	TRBJ2-7	TGTGCCTGGATAAGGACAGGCCTGGCCTACGAGCAGTACTTC	CAWIRTGLAYEQYF
NA	TRBV7-8	TRBD2	TRBJ2-2	TGTGCCAGCAGCTTAAGGGCGGCTAGCGGCGCGAACACCGGGGAGCTGTTTTTT	CASSLRAASGANTGELFF
NA	TRBV27	NA	TRBJ2-7	TGTGCCAGCAGCGCCCGAAATCCCCCTTACAACGAGCAGTACTTC	CASSARNPPYNEQYF
NA	TRBV28	TRBD1	TRBJ1-2	TGTGCCAGCAGTTTAGTCGTAGGGGGCGGCTACACCTTC	CASSLVVGGGYTF
NA	TRBV5-5	NA	TRBJ2-3	TGTGCCAGCACCTCCCCGAGGACCACAGATACGCAGTATTTT	CASTSPRTTDTQYF
NA	TRBV4-1	NA	TRBJ2-1	TGCGCCAGCAGCTACCCGGACCGGTGGAATGAGCAGTTCTTC	CASSYPDRWNEQFF
NA	TRBV5-4	TRBD2	TRBJ2-2	TGTGCCAGCAGACTCCCGGGACTAGCGTCGAACACCGGGGAGCTGTTTTTT	CASRLPGLASNTGELFF
NA	TRBV9	NA	TRBJ2-3	TGTGCCAGCAGCGTAGAGGGCCTTTCTAACACAGATACGCAGTATTTT	CASSVEGLSNTDTQYF
NA	TRBV28	NA	TRBJ1-2	TGTGCCAGCAGGTTCCCGGAACATGACTATGGCTACACCTTC	CASRFPEHDYGYTF
NA	TRBV6-5	TRBD2	TRBJ2-5	TGTGCCAGCAGACGTCGGGGAGGGGCCTTGGAGACCCAGTACTTC	CASRRRGGALETQYF
NA	TRBV21-1	NA	TRBJ1-5	TGTGCCAGCAGCAAGGCAGGATACAATCAGCCCCAGCATTTT	CASSKAGYNQPQHF
once	TRBV7-3	TRBD2	TRBJ2-1	TGTGCCAGCAGCTCACAGACTAGCCACAATGAGCAGTTCTTC	CASSSQTSHNEQFF
large	TRBV7-2	TRBD1	TRBJ2-7	TGTGCCAGCAGCATCGGACAGGGTTCCTACGAGCAGTACTTC	CASSIGQGSYEQYF
NA	TRBV5-1	TRBD2	TRBJ2-3	TGCGCCAGCAGCTTGGGGGCGGGAGGAGCTAGCACAGATACGCAGTATTTT	CASSLGAGGASTDTQYF
NA	TRBV7-3	TRBD2	TRBJ2-3	TGTGCCAGCAGCCCCCAGCCGGGAGGGACAGATACGCAGTATTTT	CASSPQPGGTDTQYF
NA	TRBV29-1	TRBD1	TRBJ1-2	TGCAGCGTTGCCCGAGGGACAGGGGGTGGCTACACCTTC	CSVARGTGGGYTF
NA	TRBV19	TRBD1	TRBJ1-1	TGTGCCAGTAGTAGGGACAGGATGAACACTGAAGCTTTCTTT	CASSRDRMNTEAFF
NA	TRBV19	TRBD2	TRBJ2-3	TGTGCCAGTAGTCAAGGGACTAGTTCCCCCACAGATACGCAGTATTTT	CASSQGTSSPTDTQYF
NA	TRBV7-1	TRBD1	TRBJ2-1	TGTGCCAGCAGCCCGGACAGGGTCAATGAGCAGTTCTTC	CASSPDRVNEQFF
NA	TRBV19	NA	TRBJ2-1	TGTGCCAGTATAGGGGGGAGGAGCTCCTACAATGAGCAGTTCTTC	CASIGGRSSYNEQFF
NA	TRBV20-1	NA	TRBJ2-7	TGCAGTGCTAGAGATGGAGGGTCGCAGTACTTC	CSARDGGSQYF
NA	TRBV5-4	NA	TRBJ2-5	TGTGCCAGCAGCAAGGAGGTCCAGGGTCAAGAGACCCAGTACTTC	CASSKEVQGQETQYF
few	TRBV6-1	NA	TRBJ1-1	TGTGCCAGCAGTGACTTGGGACACGGGAACACTGAAGCTTTCTTT	CASSDLGHGNTEAFF
NA	TRBV2	NA	TRBJ2-3	TGTGCCAGCGGGGAGCGGAGGACAGATACGCAGTATTTT	CASGERRTDTQYF